What follows is one T cell receptor beta chain and its context. Its antigen remains unknown. This CDR3 contains 14 residues. Germline V gene sequence: CDR1 SGHRS, CDR2 YFSETQ. The sample is drawn from a study of CXCR3-negative and CXCR3-positive naive CD8 T cells. Every CD8+ subset sample held some 300,000 flow-sorted cells, done in triplicate. Each TRB cDNA library was prepared by 5' RACE (with UMI labels). Reanalyzing the 5' RACE reads, TCRdb keeps one entry per CDR3 protein, without DNA. This sample's table reports tens of thousands of distinct CDR3 sequences. Study results and limitations: Memory CD8+ cells showed much lower diversity, while both naive subsets displayed comparably high diversity. CD5 surface expression was similar among naive subsets, and TCR strength was estimated by inference from TRB CDR3 properties.

The source is a human donor in good health. Some clones in this sample may be carry-over from other donors' samples. The chain carries TRBV5-1 and TRBJ2-3; TCRdb proposes TRBD2, but this gene call is untestable without DNA. Sequences were obtained from memory CD8+ T cells from blood. CDR3 protein: CASSPGTRADTQYF. The entire variable domain, with the rest obtained from reference TRBV5-1 and TRBJ2-3, is as follows: KAGVTQTPRYLIKTRGQQVTLSCSPISGHRSVSWYQQTPGQGLQFLFEYFSETQRNKGNFPGRFSGRQFSNSRSEMNVSTLELGDSALYLCASSPGTRADTQYFGPGTRLTVL.